This TCR beta chain was obtained from a study of spatial heterogeneity in lung cancer. Study findings and constraints: There were more appearances of ubiquitous expanded tumor TCRs in blood at resection than at follow-up.

Points on this clonotype: Its antigen is unknown.

The CDR3 loop spans 15 amino acids. V lost 0 bases to trimming and J lost 1 base; unmatched junction nucleotides: 4. The germline V gene has CDR1 DFQATT and CDR2 SNEGSKA (reference sequence). The time point: sample taken at primary tumor resection. Sequencing of whole RNA from tumor, nontumor lung or frozen PBMC involved no sorting. In TCRdb, the 5' RACE reads were re-called with MiXCR into one record per CDR3 protein. The sample has under 100,000 distinct CDR3 sequences; roughly 8.7% are singletons. This TCR came from a male donor with early-stage non-small cell lung cancer. The sequenced sample was PBMCs, obtained at surgery. V usage is TRBV20-1 and J usage is TRBJ2-3; 7 nucleotides align to TRBD2. In DNA form, the CDR3 reads TGCAGTGCTAGAGATAGAAGCGGGGGCACAGATACGCAGTATTTT. Protein: CSARDRSGGTDTQYF.